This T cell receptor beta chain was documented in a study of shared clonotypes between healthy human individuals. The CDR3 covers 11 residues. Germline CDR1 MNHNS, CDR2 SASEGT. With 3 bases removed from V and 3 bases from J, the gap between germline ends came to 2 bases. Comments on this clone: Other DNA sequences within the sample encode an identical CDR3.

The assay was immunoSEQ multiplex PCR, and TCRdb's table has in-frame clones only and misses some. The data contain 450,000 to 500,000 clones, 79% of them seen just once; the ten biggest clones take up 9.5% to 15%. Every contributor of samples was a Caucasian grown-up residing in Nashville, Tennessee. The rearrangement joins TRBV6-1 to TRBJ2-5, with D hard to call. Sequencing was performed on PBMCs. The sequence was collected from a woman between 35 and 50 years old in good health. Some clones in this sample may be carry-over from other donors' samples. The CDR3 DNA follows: TGTGCCAGCAGTGAGGAAGAGACCCAGTACTTC. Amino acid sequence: CASSEEETQYF.